The T cell receptor beta chain under discussion was sequenced for a study of shared clonotypes between healthy human individuals. This CDR3 comprises 13 residues. The germline V gene has CDR1 ENHRY and CDR2 SYGVKD. J lost 5 bases, V lost 8 bases, and 2 bases had no gene match. The CD8 memory sample joined CD45RO+ cells and CCR7-negative CD45RA+ cells. Replicate PCRs from sorted subsets contained roughly 220 ng DNA, which is around 30,000 T cell genomes. Data came from immunoSEQ multiplex PCR; TCRdb stores just in-frame clones and leaves some out. The table records about 110,000 clones, around 65% of them present only once. Study-wide findings and caveats: Of the naive CD4 clonotypes, roughly 5% were shared across a handful of donors. Generation probabilities of non-shared clonotypes were lower (relative to those shared by all four donors).

Turning to this clone: No antigen is known for it.

The specimen sequenced was memory CD8+ T cells sorted from blood. Noted subset: CD45RO+ cells pooled with CCR7-negative TemRA cells. The TCR originated in a woman aged 25-40 years in good health. The chain joins TRBV10-3 to TRBJ2-1; TRBD1 matches at 11 bases. The CDR3 DNA follows: TGTGCCATCTGGGACAGGGGGAACAATGAGCAGTTCTTC. It yields the protein CAIWDRGNNEQFF.